The next 21 T cell receptor beta chains were all read from a single sample in a study of cytomegalovirus exposure and HLA in healthy donors. Primers: 60 Vbeta forward and 13 Jbeta reverse. Repertoires were generated with immunoSEQ multiplex PCR, while TCRdb's copy carries only in-frame clones and drops some. This table holds fewer than 350,000 clones, approximately 90% found once. The sample comprised PBMCs. The receptors originated from a woman aged 18-35 years in good health and CMV-seronegative.

The gene calls are TRBV30 and TRBJ1-5; the match to TRBD1 covers 7 bases. The trim removed 5 bases at V and 2 bases at J, leaving 0 bases unmatched. This CDR3 comprises 12 residues. CDR1 is GTSNPN, CDR2 SVGIG, per germline (reference sequence). The CDR3 is CAWDRGNQPQHF. The DNA for the CDR3 is TGTGCCTGGGACAGGGGCAATCAGCCCCAGCATTTT.

The J gene is TRBJ2-1, the V gene TRBV6-1; TRBD2 matches at 12 bases. CDR3 size: 15 residues. Per germline, CDR1 MNHNS and CDR2 SASEGT. The V segment lost 7 bases and the J segment 9 bases; nucleotides outside the gene matches: 10. The CDR3 spells CASISTSGGWGEQFF. DNA for the CDR3: TGTGCCAGCATATCGACTAGCGGGGGTTGGGGTGAGCAGTTCTTC.

The chain combines TRBV28 with TRBJ2-7; 8 bases align to TRBD1. CDR3 length: 15 amino acids. J was trimmed by 4 bases and V by 2 bases; bases with no gene match: 7. The germline V gene has CDR1 MDHEN and CDR2 SYDVKM. The CDR3 nucleotides are TGTGCCAGCAGTTTAGACGCAGGGACAGGTTACGAGCAGTACTTC. Translating gives CASSLDAGTGYEQYF. The full variable domain, rest sourced from reference TRBV28 and TRBJ2-7, is DVKVTQSSRYLVKRTGEKVFLECVQDMDHENMFWYRQDPGLGLRLIYFSYDVKMKEKGDIPEGYSVSREKKERFSLILESASTNQTSMYLCASSLDAGTGYEQYFGPGTRLTVT.

The chain combines TRBV14 with TRBJ1-2, with D unclear. Germline loops: CDR1 SGHDN, CDR2 FVKESK. The CDR3 contains 12 residues. Trimming pared 2 bases from V and 4 bases from J, leaving 5 bases between. CDR3 sequence reads: CASSQNTYGYTF. DNA for the CDR3: TGTGCCAGCAGCCAAAACACCTATGGCTACACCTTC.

The V call is TRBV6-6, the J call TRBJ2-2; a possible D gene is TRBD2 (6 bases). Trimming stripped 0 bases from V and 5 bases from J, with 13 bases between. The germline gives CDR1 MNHNY, CDR2 SVGAGI (reference sequence). The CDR3 loop spans 16 amino acids. CDR3 in amino acids: CASSYSSGGWTGELFF. As DNA, the CDR3 is TGTGCCAGCAGTTACTCGAGTGGGGGGTGGACCGGGGAGCTGTTTTTT.

The V and J genes are TRBV5-1 and TRBJ1-1, with TRBD1 identical over 11 bases. Per the germline V gene, CDR1 is SGHRS and CDR2 is YFSETQ. V gave up 2 bases and J gave up 5 bases; unmatched junction bases: 11. The CDR3 runs 17 residues. CDR3 protein: CASSFFWDRGSGTEAFF. CDR3 nucleotide sequence: TGCGCCAGCAGCTTTTTCTGGGACAGGGGGTCTGGGACTGAAGCTTTCTTT.

As DNA, the CDR3 is TGTGCCAGCAGTGACGGACAGGGGAGCTATGGCTACACCTTC. Protein sequence: CASSDGQGSYGYTF. The rearrangement links TRBV2 to TRBJ1-2, with 9 bases that match TRBD1. Germline lookup yields CDR1 SNHLY and CDR2 FYNNEI. V dropped 3 bases and J dropped 4; count of bases not matched to a gene: 3. CDR3 length: 14 residues.

This chain connects TRBV27 to TRBJ1-1; D might be TRBD1 (6 bases). Germline values: CDR1 MNHEY, CDR2 SMNVEV (reference sequence). CDR3 length equals 15 residues. V was pared by 6 bases and J by 1 base, with 15 bases between. This chain's CDR3 is CASRPYPTGNTEAFF. DNA of the CDR3: TGTGCCAGCAGACCTTACCCGACAGGGAACACTGAAGCTTTCTTT.

This chain uses TRBV18 with TRBJ2-3; the D gene is possibly TRBD2 (5 bases). V dropped 6 bases and J dropped 8 bases, with 9 bases sitting between them. The CDR3 is 11 residues long. CDR1 is KGHSH, CDR2 LQKENI, per germline. The CDR3 DNA reads TGTGCCAGCTCTGGGGAGCCTACGCAGTATTTT. Protein sequence: CASSGEPTQYF.

The chain employs TRBV7-9 and TRBJ2-7; D might be TRBD2 (5 bases). Per germline, CDR1 SEHNR and CDR2 FQNEAQ (reference sequence). This CDR3 has 14 amino acids. The V end was cut by 2 bases, the J end by 5 bases, with 13 bases between. The CDR3 spells CASSLIANGDEQYF. The CDR3 bases are TGTGCCAGCAGCTTAATAGCGAATGGGGACGAGCAGTACTTC.

The genes are TRBV6-5 and TRBJ1-1, with D unresolved. This CDR3 comprises 14 residues. Trimming took 2 bases from V and 2 from J, leaving 9 bases between them. Germline V gene data show CDR1 as MNHEY and CDR2 as SVGAGI. CDR3 DNA: TGTGCCAGCAGTTACGATACAGCAAACACTGAAGCTTTCTTT. It specifies CASSYDTANTEAFF.

This chain links TRBV27 with TRBJ2-1; TRBD2 matches 7 bases. CDR1 and CDR2 from the germline V gene are MNHEY and SMNVEV (reference sequence). There are 14 residues in the CDR3. V dropped 3 bases and J dropped 7; count of bases not matched to a gene: 6. The CDR3 loop is CASSFGTTDNEQFF. The CDR3, as DNA: TGTGCCAGCAGTTTCGGGACTACGGATAATGAGCAGTTCTTC.

This clone showed up just a few times. This rearrangement joins TRBV4-1 to TRBJ2-7; D may be TRBD1 (6 bases). The CDR3 extends over 15 amino acids. Per germline, CDR1 MGHRA and CDR2 YSYEKL. V was clipped by 1 base and J by 3 bases, with 13 bases between them. The CDR3 DNA reads as TGCGCCAGCAGCCAAGCCGGGACACTGATCTACGAGCAGTACTTC. This codes for CASSQAGTLIYEQYF.

The gene calls are TRBV27 and TRBJ2-7; 8 bases are a match to TRBD2. The germline V gene has CDR1 MNHEY and CDR2 SMNVEV (reference sequence). With 3 bases clipped from V and 2 bases from J, the junction kept 3 bases outside the gene matches. The CDR3 sequence is 14 residues long. The CDR3 here is CASSLSGGTYEQYF. The CDR3, as DNA: TGTGCCAGCAGTTTGAGCGGGGGAACCTACGAGCAGTACTTC.

The rearrangement links TRBV10-2 to TRBJ1-1, with 7 positions matching TRBD1. Germline V gene lookup returns CDR1 WSHSY and CDR2 SAAADI. The CDR3 sequence is 16 residues long. V shed 3 bases, J shed 6 bases, and the junction held 13 bases outside the gene matches. The CDR3 nucleotides are TGCGCCAGCAGTGACCCAATACAGGGGATGAGGGCTGAAGCTTTCTTT. Amino acids: CASSDPIQGMRAEAFF.

A remark on this clone: Within the sample, other DNA sequences also encode this same CDR3. V gene TRBV2 combines with J gene TRBJ2-7, with D possibly being TRBD2 (6 bases). Germline CDR1 and CDR2: SNHLY and FYNNEI. The CDR3 extends over 13 amino acids. V shed 4 bases and J shed 1 base, with 8 bases lying between them. CDR3 DNA sequence: TGTGCCAGCAGTGTGGGGGGTTCCTACGAGCAGTACTTC. It codes for CASSVGGSYEQYF. Drawing the rest from reference TRBV2 and TRBJ2-7, the complete variable domain is EPEVTQTPSHQVTQMGQEVILRCVPISNHLYFYWYRQILGQKVEFLVSFYNNEISEKSEIFDDQFSVERPDGSNFTLKIRSTKLEDSAMYFCASSVGGSYEQYFGPGTRLTVT.

The rearrangement joins TRBV5-4 to TRBJ2-5, with a weak D call TRBD2 (6 bases). CDR1 and CDR2 (germline): SGHNT, YYREEE (reference sequence). V dropped 0 bases and J dropped 3 bases, with 12 bases sitting between them. The length of the CDR3 is 15 residues. CDR3 protein: CASSLVGTQKETQYF. CDR3 nucleotides: TGTGCCAGCAGCTTGGTAGGGACTCAGAAAGAGACCCAGTACTTC.

This clone was seen only once. The chain combines TRBV5-1 with TRBJ2-7; 9 bases line up with TRBD1. This CDR3 region has 15 residues. The germline V gene has CDR1 SGHRS and CDR2 YFSETQ. J lost 2 bases, V lost 4 bases, and 7 bases had no gene match. The CDR3: CASSLVTGGAYEQYF. The CDR3 nucleotides are TGCGCCAGCAGCCTCGTGACAGGGGGGGCCTACGAGCAGTACTTC.

The CDR3 DNA reads as TGCGCCAGCAGTGCATCACGAGAGGGGGTGACTGAAGCTTTCTTT. Its translation is CASSASREGVTEAFF. This chain links TRBV10-1 with TRBJ1-1; D possibly corresponds to TRBD1 (6 bases). Trimming stripped 4 bases from V and 5 bases from J, with 17 bases between. The CDR3 is 15 residues long. Germline lookup yields CDR1 WNHNN and CDR2 SYGVQD (reference sequence).

This chain joins TRBV7-4 and TRBJ2-7; 7 nucleotides line up with TRBD1. This CDR3 is 15 amino acids long. The germline V gene has CDR1 SGHVT and CDR2 SQSDAQ. The V segment lost 3 bases and the J segment 3 bases; nucleotides outside the gene matches: 8. The CDR3 coding sequence is TGTGCCAGCAGCTTCCATCCGGGACAGAACTACGAGCAGTACTTC. This translates into CASSFHPGQNYEQYF.

This rearrangement joins TRBV13 to TRBJ1-2, with unresolved D. V dropped 0 bases and J dropped 4 bases, with 6 bases sitting between them. Germline lookup yields CDR1 PRHDT and CDR2 FYEKMQ (reference sequence). This CDR3 has 13 amino acids. This CDR3 reads CASSLGAVYGYTF. The DNA of the CDR3 is TGTGCCAGCAGCTTAGGAGCCGTCTATGGCTACACCTTC.